This passage covers 26 T cell receptor beta chains from one sample sequenced in a study of T cell repertoires in cytomegalovirus infection. TCRdb reprocessed the reads with MiXCR, giving one entry per CDR3 protein. The data show under 850,000 distinct CDR3 sequences, 30% to 40% seen once. No antigen has been assigned to these receptors. Material: cultured PBMCs, obtained from culture after CMV antigen stimulation. These receptors were obtained from a human donor in good health (CMV status not recorded). Some clones in this sample may be carry-over from other donors' samples.

This clonotype was detected a few times. The J gene is TRBJ1-2, the V gene TRBV10-3; TRBD1 is a possible D gene (5 bases). V was clipped by 3 bases and J by 0 bases, with 8 bases between them. Germline V gene lookup returns CDR1 ENHRY and CDR2 SYGVKD. This CDR3 has 14 amino acids. This chain's CDR3 is CAISETGSNYGYTF. In nucleotides, the CDR3 is TGTGCCATCAGTGAAACAGGCTCTAACTATGGCTACACCTTC.

This clonotype occurred a few times. The DNA of the CDR3 is TGTGCCAGCAGTTTGGATAGGCGGGGGACCTACAATGAGCAGTTCTTC. This gives the protein CASSLDRRGTYNEQFF. The V call is TRBV12-3 or TRBV12-4, the J call TRBJ2-1; 7 bases line up with TRBD2. The CDR3 covers 16 residues. V lost 3 bases, J lost 2 bases, and 7 bases stayed unmatched.

Only one count was recorded for this clonotype. V usage is TRBV18 and J usage is TRBJ2-1; no reliable D call. The CDR3 is 15 amino acids. In germline, CDR1 is KGHSH, CDR2 LQKENI. The V end was cut by 3 bases, the J end by 6 bases, with 15 bases between. Here the CDR3 reads CASSPMSAMGNEQFF. Here the CDR3 DNA reads TGTGCCAGCTCACCCATGAGCGCGATGGGCAATGAGCAGTTCTTC. Variable domain in full (rest from reference TRBV18 and TRBJ2-1): NAGVMQNPRHLVRRRGQEARLRCSPMKGHSHVYWYRQLPEEGLKFMVYLQKENIIDESGMPKERFSAEFPKEGPSILRIQQVVRGDSAAYFCASSPMSAMGNEQFFGPGTRLTVL.

The sample holds a few counts of this clonotype. A much bigger clone sits one base away, suggesting this may be a read error. The rearrangement uses TRBV7-9 and TRBJ2-3, with unresolved D. The germline gives CDR1 SEHNR, CDR2 FQNEAQ (reference sequence). With 2 bases removed from V and 1 base from J, the gap between germline ends came to 4 bases. CDR3 length: 13 residues. CDR3 sequence: CASSLKGTDTQYF. For the CDR3, the DNA is TGTGCCAGCAGCTTAAAGGGCACAGATACGCAGTATTTT.

The chain combines TRBV2 with TRBJ1-4, with 7 bases matching TRBD1. The CDR3 runs to 12 residues. The germline CDR1 and CDR2 sequences are SNHLY and FYNNEI. V was clipped by 5 bases and J by 16 bases; unmatched bases: 10. CDR3 in amino acids: CASSLGQIRQFF. The CDR3 DNA is TGTGCCAGCAGTTTGGGACAGATCAGGCAGTTTTTT.

This clonotype was seen a handful of times. The V and J genes are TRBV11-2 and TRBJ2-7, with TRBD2 matching 8 bases. Germline V lookup: CDR1 SGHAT, CDR2 FQNNGV. Trimming removed 5 bases from V and 0 bases from J; junction bases left unmatched: 9. The CDR3 contains 16 residues. CDR3 sequence reads: CASSPSGRVISYEQYF. For the CDR3, the DNA is TGTGCCAGCAGCCCCAGCGGGAGAGTCATCTCCTACGAGCAGTACTTC.

V is TRBV15 and J is TRBJ2-5, with 7 positions matching TRBD2. This CDR3 has 15 amino acids. Germline CDR1 LNHNV, CDR2 YYDKDF (reference sequence). Unmatched junction bases numbered 7, after V lost 1 base and J lost 5 bases. The CDR3 sequence: CATSRGSGREETQYF. In DNA, the CDR3 is TGTGCCACCAGCAGAGGATCAGGGCGGGAGGAGACCCAGTACTTC.

This clonotype has more than one count but fewer than ten. J is TRBJ2-5 and V is TRBV7-8, with TRBD2 as a possible D gene (7 bases). The CDR3 is 13 residues long. The germline V and J ends were trimmed by 5 bases and 4 bases, with 11 bases remaining between them. From germline, CDR1 is SGHVS and CDR2 FQNEAQ. The CDR3 region is CASSKGGLETQYF. CDR3 in DNA: TGTGCCAGCAGCAAGGGGGGGTTAGAGACCCAGTACTTC.

V is TRBV7-9 and J is TRBJ2-5, with D perhaps TRBD2 (6 bases). This CDR3 is built from 14 residues. Germline loops: CDR1 SEHNR, CDR2 FQNEAQ (reference sequence). The V end was cut by 8 bases, the J end by 4 bases, with 17 bases between. The CDR3: CASRQRVGAETQYF. DNA for the CDR3: TGTGCCAGCCGTCAGCGGGTGGGTGCAGAGACCCAGTACTTC.

In this sample, this clonotype turned up a few times. The chain links TRBV25-1 to TRBJ2-7; TRBD2 matches 10 bases. Germline V CDR1 and CDR2: MGHDK, SYGVNS. The CDR3 totals 16 residues. The trim removed 5 bases at V and 0 bases at J, leaving 7 bases unmatched. The CDR3 nucleotides read TGTGCCAGCAGTCCAACGGGACTAGCGACCTCCTACGAGCAGTACTTC. As protein: CASSPTGLATSYEQYF.

This clonotype was counted ten times or more. The V and J genes are TRBV6-1 and TRBJ1-2; 7 nucleotides agree with TRBD1. Germline CDR1 reads MNHNS; CDR2 reads SASEGT. The CDR3 consists of 14 residues. Trimming at V came to 7 bases and at J to 4 bases, leaving 9 bases not matched to a gene. The CDR3, as DNA: TGTGCCAGCACCCGGGACAGCTCGGGCTATGGCTACACCTTC. Translated: CASTRDSSGYGYTF.

This rearrangement joins TRBV29-1 to TRBJ2-7; 9 bases align to TRBD1. This CDR3 is 12 amino acids long. Looked up from germline, CDR1 is SQVTM and CDR2 is ANQGSEA. V shed 6 bases, J shed 0 bases, and the junction held 0 bases outside the gene matches. The CDR3 DNA follows: TGCAGCGTACAGGGGGCCTCCTACGAGCAGTACTTC. Translating gives CSVQGASYEQYF.

The V gene is TRBV6-1, the J gene TRBJ1-6; 7 bases match TRBD1. V was pared by 7 bases and J by 4 bases, with 7 bases of the junction left unmatched. Germline V lookup: CDR1 MNHNS, CDR2 SASEGT. CDR3 length: 15 residues. CDR3 amino acids: CASNPMTGYNSPLHF. The DNA of the CDR3 is TGTGCCAGCAATCCCATGACAGGGTATAATTCACCCCTCCACTTT.

As regards this clonotype: At one end the junction does not follow the germline gene, possibly because of a read error. The CDR3 is CGSRSLTGRGYGYTF. CDR3 bases: TGTGGCAGCAGGTCTCTGACAGGGAGAGGCTATGGCTACACCTTC. This rearrangement joins TRBV28 to TRBJ1-2, with TRBD1 matching over 7 bases. The CDR3 is made up of 15 amino acids. In germline, CDR1 is MDHEN, CDR2 SYDVKM.

The V gene is TRBV9, the J gene TRBJ2-1, with no clear D. Deletions cut 0 bases from V and 6 bases from J, with 10 bases between. CDR1 and CDR2 from the germline V gene are SGDLS and YYNGEE. The CDR3 contains 14 residues. The CDR3 spells CASSVVARGNEQFF. In nucleotides, the CDR3 is TGTGCCAGCAGCGTAGTCGCGAGAGGCAATGAGCAGTTCTTC.

In its sample, this clonotype was seen a few times. J is TRBJ1-6 and V is TRBV7-8, with no clear D. There are 12 residues in the CDR3. The V end was cut by 2 bases, the J end by 14 bases, with 10 bases between. CDR1 is SGHVS and CDR2 is FQNEAQ in the germline V gene. This chain's CDR3 is CASSLNSGALHF. In DNA, the CDR3 is TGTGCCAGCAGCTTAAATAGTGGGGCCCTCCACTTT.

This clonotype was detected only a few times. This chain joins TRBV6-2 or TRBV6-3 and TRBJ2-1, with a possible D match to TRBD2 (6 bases). CDR1 and CDR2 from the germline V gene are MNHEY and SVGEGT. Trimming shortened V by 6 bases and J by 2 bases, and 11 bases separated the two germline ends. The CDR3 is 14 amino acids. CDR3 amino acids: CASSRLGAYNEQFF. CDR3 in DNA: TGTGCCAGCAGCCGACTAGGCGCCTACAATGAGCAGTTCTTC.

The chain uses TRBV19 and TRBJ1-6; D not certain. Germline values: CDR1 LNHDA, CDR2 SQIVND (reference sequence). This CDR3 spans 14 amino acids. V lost 10 bases and J lost 6, with 16 bases in between. CDR3 protein: CATSQQPANSPLHF. CDR3 sequence (DNA): TGTGCCACCTCGCAACAGCCCGCTAATTCACCCCTCCACTTT.

This clonotype turned up a few times. V usage is TRBV7-2 and J usage is TRBJ1-1; D is unclear. The CDR3 runs to 15 residues. Deletions cut 2 bases from V and 3 bases from J, with 13 bases between. The germline V gene has CDR1 SGHTA and CDR2 FQGNSA. DNA of the CDR3: TGTGCCAGCAGCTTAAATCTGGGCCTGGACACTGAAGCTTTCTTT. Residues: CASSLNLGLDTEAFF.

In this sample, this clonotype turned up a few times. The chain uses TRBV19 and TRBJ1-5; D gene uncertain. Germline V CDR1 and CDR2: LNHDA, SQIVND (reference sequence). CDR3 length: 13 amino acids. The V end lost 7 bases, the J end lost 7 bases, and 14 bases lay between the germline ends. The CDR3 spells CASTDFIGQPQHF. CDR3 coding DNA: TGTGCCAGTACGGACTTTATCGGGCAGCCCCAGCATTTT.

Here the CDR3 DNA reads TGCAGCGTTGAAGACAGGGATGGCTACACCTTC. It translates to CSVEDRDGYTF. The rearrangement joins TRBV29-1 to TRBJ1-2; a weak D match, TRBD1 (5 bases). CDR1 and CDR2 from the germline V gene are SQVTM and ANQGSEA. The CDR3 sequence is 11 residues long. V was pared by 0 bases and J by 6 bases, with 5 bases between.

This clonotype was detected many times. The rearrangement links TRBV5-6 to TRBJ2-7; D is unclear. Germline lookup yields CDR1 SGHDT and CDR2 YYEEEE. CDR3 size: 14 residues. The V end lost 7 bases, the J end lost 0 bases, and 14 bases lay between the germline ends. CDR3 nucleotide sequence: TGTGCCAGCGCACCAGACGGAAGCTCCTACGAGCAGTACTTC. It encodes CASAPDGSSYEQYF.

This clonotype was seen repeatedly, ten times or more. The V call is TRBV7-2, the J call TRBJ2-3; no clear D gene. The germline V and J ends were trimmed by 5 bases and 4 bases, with 19 bases remaining between them. The CDR3 loop spans 16 amino acids. The germline V gene has CDR1 SGHTA and CDR2 FQGNSA. In DNA form, the CDR3 reads TGTGCCAGCAGCCCTACAGCCTTCACCGCCGCAGATACGCAGTATTTT. Translating gives CASSPTAFTAADTQYF.

The V and J genes are TRBV6-2 or TRBV6-3 and TRBJ2-6, with a weak D call TRBD2 (5 bases). The CDR3 has 15 amino acids. Trimming removed 5 bases from V and 1 base from J, with 9 bases in between. Germline-derived CDR1 and CDR2 are MNHEY and SVGEGT. CDR3 sequence reads: CASSNRESGANVLTF. CDR3 nucleotide sequence: TGTGCCAGCAGTAATCGGGAATCTGGGGCCAACGTCCTGACTTTC.

This clonotype was seen only once. The rearrangement links TRBV28 to TRBJ1-1; TRBD1 is a possible D gene (6 bases). Per germline, CDR1 MDHEN and CDR2 SYDVKM. CDR3 length: 14 residues. V was pared by 8 bases and J by 10 bases, with 23 bases between. The CDR3 spells CASGYREARGVAFF. The CDR3 nucleotides are TGTGCCAGCGGTTACAGGGAAGCCCGGGGGGTAGCTTTCTTT.

This sequence joins TRBV11-2 and TRBJ2-7; D tentatively reads TRBD1 or TRBD2 (6 bases each). CDR1 is SGHAT, CDR2 FQNNGV, per germline. This CDR3 contains 18 residues. The germline V and J ends were trimmed by 5 bases and 0 bases, with 23 bases remaining between them. CDR3 in amino acids: CASSRAEGGKTGSYEQYF. CDR3 nucleotides: TGTGCCAGCAGCCGAGCGGAGGGTGGGAAGACAGGCTCCTACGAGCAGTACTTC.